This is a list of T cell receptor beta chains from one sample in a study of blood T cell repertoires in COVID-19. The repertoire was sequenced with immunoSEQ multiplex PCR; TCRdb's copy has only in-frame clones and lacks some. The sample lists 100,000 to 150,000 clones, around 74% occurring once. The source material was peripheral blood. These receptor sequences come from a man aged 60 to 75 with acute or convalescent COVID-19. Both conserved end residues are part of each CDR3. Fields, in order: D gene, clone size, J gene, V gene, CDR3 protein, CDR3 DNA. The D gene is left open where the match is weak. Some rows have no size entry. The others give once, few or many, or a class for an expanded clone.

D gene: TRBD2; clone size: NA; J gene: TRBJ2-3; V gene: TRBV4-1; CDR3 protein: CASSPLAGVTDTQYF; CDR3 DNA: TGCGCCAGCAGTCCTCTAGCGGGAGTGACAGATACGCAGTATTTT
D gene: TRBD1; clone size: NA; J gene: TRBJ1-5; V gene: TRBV30; CDR3 protein: CAWSERTGNTMPQHF; CDR3 DNA: TGTGCCTGGAGTGAACGGACAGGCAATACGATGCCCCAGCATTTT
D gene: TRBD1; clone size: NA; J gene: TRBJ2-1; V gene: TRBV19; CDR3 protein: CASRGDRLNEQFF; CDR3 DNA: TGTGCCAGTAGAGGGGACAGGCTAAATGAGCAGTTCTTC
D gene: NA; clone size: NA; J gene: TRBJ2-4; V gene: TRBV6-1; CDR3 protein: CASGEGLAKNIQYF; CDR3 DNA: TGTGCCAGCGGTGAGGGACTAGCCAAAAACATTCAGTACTTC
D gene: NA; clone size: NA; J gene: TRBJ1-4; V gene: TRBV5-4; CDR3 protein: CASSLGTATNEKLFF; CDR3 DNA: TGTGCCAGCAGCTTGGGGACAGCAACTAATGAAAAACTGTTTTTT
D gene: TRBD1; clone size: NA; J gene: TRBJ1-1; V gene: TRBV2; CDR3 protein: CASTRGLRQGGWDTEAFF; CDR3 DNA: TGTGCCAGCACCAGGGGACTTCGACAGGGAGGTTGGGACACTGAAGCTTTCTTT
D gene: TRBD1; clone size: NA; J gene: TRBJ2-5; V gene: TRBV11-3; CDR3 protein: CASSSTGLQETQYF; CDR3 DNA: TGTGCCAGCAGCTCGACAGGGTTACAAGAGACCCAGTACTTC
D gene: NA; clone size: NA; J gene: TRBJ2-5; V gene: TRBV18; CDR3 protein: CASLRNREETQYF; CDR3 DNA: TGTGCCAGCCTCCGAAACAGGGAAGAGACCCAGTACTTC
D gene: NA; clone size: NA; J gene: TRBJ1-5; V gene: TRBV21-1; CDR3 protein: CASSFIEGSNQPQHF; CDR3 DNA: TGTGCCAGCAGCTTTATCGAGGGCTCGAATCAGCCCCAGCATTTT
D gene: NA; clone size: NA; J gene: TRBJ2-1; V gene: TRBV6-4; CDR3 protein: CASSDSDRSYNEQFF; CDR3 DNA: TGTGCCAGCAGTGACTCAGATCGGTCATACAATGAGCAGTTCTTC
D gene: NA; clone size: NA; J gene: TRBJ2-1; V gene: TRBV12-3/TRBV12-4; CDR3 protein: CASSLNLRNEQFF; CDR3 DNA: TGTGCCAGCAGTTTAAATCTTCGGAATGAGCAGTTCTTC
D gene: NA; clone size: NA; J gene: TRBJ2-7; V gene: TRBV18; CDR3 protein: CASSPGLAVYEQYF; CDR3 DNA: TGTGCCAGCTCACCGGGACTGGCGGTCTACGAGCAGTACTTC
D gene: TRBD1; clone size: NA; J gene: TRBJ2-3; V gene: TRBV5-1; CDR3 protein: CASSSPPTGQRYTDTQYF; CDR3 DNA: TGCGCCAGCAGCTCGCCTCCAACGGGACAGCGGTACACAGATACGCAGTATTTT
D gene: TRBD1; clone size: many; J gene: TRBJ1-1; V gene: TRBV5-1; CDR3 protein: CASSPRTGSDTEAFF; CDR3 DNA: TGCGCCAGCAGCCCCAGGACAGGGTCGGACACTGAAGCTTTCTTT
D gene: NA; clone size: NA; J gene: TRBJ1-5; V gene: TRBV21-1; CDR3 protein: CASSKDGTGNNQPQHF; CDR3 DNA: TGTGCCAGCAGCAAAGACGGGACAGGAAACAATCAGCCCCAGCATTTT
D gene: TRBD1; clone size: once; J gene: TRBJ1-2; V gene: TRBV4-1; CDR3 protein: CASSQRGQATYGYTF; CDR3 DNA: TGCGCCAGCAGCCAAAGGGGACAGGCGACCTATGGCTACACCTTC
D gene: NA; clone size: few; J gene: TRBJ2-7; V gene: TRBV10-3; CDR3 protein: CAISESGGHHEQYF; CDR3 DNA: TGTGCCATCAGTGAGTCTGGGGGCCACCACGAGCAGTACTTC
D gene: NA; clone size: NA; J gene: TRBJ1-6; V gene: TRBV19; CDR3 protein: CASSMGRQSGNSPLHF; CDR3 DNA: TGTGCCAGTAGTATGGGTCGGCAATCGGGTAATTCACCCCTCCACTTT
D gene: NA; clone size: few; J gene: TRBJ1-2; V gene: TRBV6-5; CDR3 protein: CASSSPGTLNYGYTF; CDR3 DNA: TGTGCCAGCAGCTCCCCCGGGACACTTAACTATGGCTACACCTTC
D gene: TRBD1; clone size: NA; J gene: TRBJ2-5; V gene: TRBV7-6; CDR3 protein: CASSLEPGQGRGETQYF; CDR3 DNA: TGTGCCAGCAGCTTAGAGCCCGGACAGGGAAGAGGGGAGACCCAGTACTTC
D gene: NA; clone size: NA; J gene: TRBJ2-3; V gene: TRBV5-5; CDR3 protein: CASSLEGHGTTDTQYF; CDR3 DNA: TGTGCCAGCAGCTTGGAGGGGCATGGTACCACAGATACGCAGTATTTT
D gene: NA; clone size: NA; J gene: TRBJ2-3; V gene: TRBV19; CDR3 protein: CASNGRGTDTQYF; CDR3 DNA: TGTGCCAGTAACGGAAGGGGGACAGATACGCAGTATTTT
D gene: NA; clone size: NA; J gene: TRBJ1-1; V gene: TRBV6-5; CDR3 protein: CASSLHRGAEYGAFF; CDR3 DNA: TGTGCCAGCAGTTTACACCGCGGGGCAGAGTATGGAGCTTTCTTT
D gene: NA; clone size: NA; J gene: TRBJ2-2; V gene: TRBV5-1; CDR3 protein: CASRQVTNTGELFF; CDR3 DNA: TGCGCCAGCCGCCAGGTGACGAACACCGGGGAGCTGTTTTTT
D gene: NA; clone size: NA; J gene: TRBJ2-7; V gene: TRBV6-5; CDR3 protein: CASTPPTGSSYEQYF; CDR3 DNA: TGTGCCAGCACCCCCCCCACGGGGAGCTCCTACGAGCAGTACTTC
D gene: NA; clone size: few; J gene: TRBJ1-6; V gene: TRBV6-1; CDR3 protein: CASSEAADGNSPLHF; CDR3 DNA: TGTGCCAGCAGTGAAGCGGCGGATGGGAATTCACCCCTCCACTTT
D gene: NA; clone size: NA; J gene: TRBJ2-2; V gene: TRBV6-2/TRBV6-3; CDR3 protein: CASRFNRPTGELFF; CDR3 DNA: TGTGCCAGCCGTTTTAACAGGCCTACCGGGGAGCTGTTTTTT
D gene: NA; clone size: NA; J gene: TRBJ1-2; V gene: TRBV27; CDR3 protein: CASSSAWSGVLLNYGYTF; CDR3 DNA: TGTGCCAGCAGTTCTGCCTGGTCAGGGGTCCTTCTGAACTATGGCTACACCTTC
D gene: NA; clone size: NA; J gene: TRBJ2-1; V gene: TRBV30; CDR3 protein: CAYRRASSYNEQFF; CDR3 DNA: TGTGCCTACCGGCGGGCCAGCTCCTACAATGAGCAGTTCTTC
D gene: NA; clone size: NA; J gene: TRBJ1-1; V gene: TRBV3-1/TRBV3-2; CDR3 protein: CASSQESSQKAFF; CDR3 DNA: TGTGCCAGCAGCCAAGAAAGTAGCCAGAAAGCTTTCTTT
D gene: NA; clone size: NA; J gene: TRBJ2-7; V gene: TRBV12-5; CDR3 protein: CARTGPRAYEQYF; CDR3 DNA: TGTGCTAGAACCGGGCCGAGGGCCTACGAGCAGTACTTC
D gene: TRBD1; clone size: NA; J gene: TRBJ1-6; V gene: TRBV25-1; CDR3 protein: CASARDRGSPLHF; CDR3 DNA: TGTGCCAGCGCCCGGGACAGGGGTTCACCCCTCCACTTT
D gene: NA; clone size: NA; J gene: TRBJ2-5; V gene: TRBV5-1; CDR3 protein: CASASNHQETQYF; CDR3 DNA: TGCGCCAGCGCCTCTAACCACCAAGAGACCCAGTACTTC
D gene: NA; clone size: NA; J gene: TRBJ1-2; V gene: TRBV27; CDR3 protein: CASSTNRVNYGYTF; CDR3 DNA: TGTGCCAGCAGTACGAACAGGGTTAACTATGGCTACACCTTC
D gene: NA; clone size: few; J gene: TRBJ1-6; V gene: TRBV4-1; CDR3 protein: CASSQGRDSGSPLHF; CDR3 DNA: TGCGCCAGCAGCCAAGGTCGGGACTCAGGTTCGCCCCTCCACTTT
D gene: NA; clone size: NA; J gene: TRBJ1-5; V gene: TRBV7-6; CDR3 protein: CASSQREGEQPQHF; CDR3 DNA: TGTGCCAGCAGCCAAAGAGAGGGGGAGCAGCCCCAGCATTTT
D gene: TRBD1; clone size: NA; J gene: TRBJ2-7; V gene: TRBV27; CDR3 protein: CASPSRGQGSYEQYF; CDR3 DNA: TGTGCCAGCCCTAGTAGGGGGCAAGGCTCCTACGAGCAGTACTTC
D gene: TRBD1; clone size: few; J gene: TRBJ2-3; V gene: TRBV30; CDR3 protein: CAWGNGQGPDTQYF; CDR3 DNA: TGTGCCTGGGGAAACGGACAGGGCCCAGATACGCAGTATTTT
D gene: NA; clone size: few; J gene: TRBJ1-2; V gene: TRBV15; CDR3 protein: CATSSDSTYGYTF; CDR3 DNA: TGTGCCACCAGCAGCGACAGTACCTATGGCTACACCTTC
D gene: NA; clone size: NA; J gene: TRBJ2-5; V gene: TRBV6-5; CDR3 protein: CASRIGGRRWETQYF; CDR3 DNA: TGTGCCAGCAGGATAGGAGGGAGGCGATGGGAGACCCAGTACTTC
D gene: TRBD1; clone size: NA; J gene: TRBJ1-2; V gene: TRBV3-1/TRBV3-2; CDR3 protein: CASRHRGWGGYTF; CDR3 DNA: TGTGCCAGCAGACACAGGGGTTGGGGAGGCTACACCTTC
D gene: TRBD2; clone size: NA; J gene: TRBJ2-1; V gene: TRBV5-8; CDR3 protein: CASSLGISGRAISEQFF; CDR3 DNA: TGTGCCAGCAGCTTGGGCATAAGCGGGAGGGCCATTAGTGAGCAGTTCTTC
D gene: TRBD1; clone size: NA; J gene: TRBJ1-1; V gene: TRBV2; CDR3 protein: CASRDRGPAYRGFF; CDR3 DNA: TGTGCCAGCAGGGACAGGGGGCCCGCATATAGAGGTTTCTTT
D gene: NA; clone size: NA; J gene: TRBJ2-7; V gene: TRBV20-1; CDR3 protein: CSAQRDEQYF; CDR3 DNA: TGCAGTGCTCAGAGGGACGAGCAGTACTTC
D gene: NA; clone size: NA; J gene: TRBJ2-1; V gene: TRBV12-3/TRBV12-4; CDR3 protein: CASSPQSNEQFF; CDR3 DNA: TGTGCCAGCAGCCCCCAGTCCAATGAGCAGTTCTTC
D gene: TRBD1; clone size: once; J gene: TRBJ1-1; V gene: TRBV27; CDR3 protein: CASSTRGQGRGLLTEAFF; CDR3 DNA: TGTGCCAGCAGCACCCGGGGACAGGGGAGGGGTTTGTTGACTGAAGCTTTCTTT
D gene: TRBD1; clone size: NA; J gene: TRBJ1-2; V gene: TRBV29-1; CDR3 protein: CSVADRADYGYTF; CDR3 DNA: TGCAGCGTCGCAGACAGGGCTGACTATGGCTACACCTTC
D gene: NA; clone size: NA; J gene: TRBJ1-2; V gene: TRBV5-4; CDR3 protein: CASSLEPGQNYGYTF; CDR3 DNA: TGTGCCAGCAGCTTGGAGCCGGGACAAAACTATGGCTACACCTTC
D gene: NA; clone size: few; J gene: TRBJ2-7; V gene: TRBV3-1/TRBV3-2; CDR3 protein: CASSPKNSVVYEQYF; CDR3 DNA: TGTGCCAGCAGCCCTAAGAATTCGGTCGTCTACGAGCAGTACTTC
D gene: TRBD1; clone size: once; J gene: TRBJ1-2; V gene: TRBV6-4; CDR3 protein: CASSPGTGVYGYTF; CDR3 DNA: TGTGCCAGCAGCCCCGGGACAGGGGTTTACGGCTACACCTTC
D gene: NA; clone size: NA; J gene: TRBJ2-2; V gene: TRBV27; CDR3 protein: CASSPPGAPNTGELFF; CDR3 DNA: TGTGCCAGCAGCCCTCCCGGAGCGCCGAACACCGGGGAGCTGTTTTTT
D gene: NA; clone size: once; J gene: TRBJ2-1; V gene: TRBV15; CDR3 protein: CATSRDRGGSYNEQFF; CDR3 DNA: TGTGCCACCAGCAGAGATCGAGGGGGCTCCTACAATGAGCAGTTCTTC
D gene: TRBD2; clone size: NA; J gene: TRBJ2-3; V gene: TRBV9; CDR3 protein: CASSVASSLAVSDTQYF; CDR3 DNA: TGTGCCAGCAGCGTAGCAAGCTCGCTAGCGGTCTCAGATACGCAGTATTTT
D gene: TRBD1; clone size: NA; J gene: TRBJ1-2; V gene: TRBV29-1; CDR3 protein: CSVEVTGVDYGYTF; CDR3 DNA: TGCAGCGTTGAGGTGACAGGGGTTGACTATGGCTACACCTTC
D gene: NA; clone size: NA; J gene: TRBJ1-4; V gene: TRBV3-1/TRBV3-2; CDR3 protein: CASSQQGGLSEKLFF; CDR3 DNA: TGTGCCAGCAGCCAACAAGGGGGTCTAAGTGAAAAACTGTTTTTT
D gene: TRBD2; clone size: once; J gene: TRBJ2-5; V gene: TRBV5-1; CDR3 protein: CASSLTSGKETQYF; CDR3 DNA: TGCGCCAGCAGCCTAACTAGCGGGAAGGAGACCCAGTACTTC
D gene: TRBD2; clone size: few; J gene: TRBJ2-2; V gene: TRBV7-2; CDR3 protein: CASSLGYGGAKYTGELFF; CDR3 DNA: TGTGCCAGCAGCTTAGGATACGGGGGGGCTAAGTACACCGGGGAGCTGTTTTTT
D gene: NA; clone size: NA; J gene: TRBJ2-5; V gene: TRBV2; CDR3 protein: CASATSKETQYF; CDR3 DNA: TGTGCCAGCGCGACTAGTAAAGAGACCCAGTACTTC
D gene: NA; clone size: NA; J gene: TRBJ2-7; V gene: TRBV3-1/TRBV3-2; CDR3 protein: CASSLSYEQYF; CDR3 DNA: TGTGCCAGCAGCCTTAGTTACGAGCAGTACTTC
D gene: TRBD1; clone size: few; J gene: TRBJ1-2; V gene: TRBV6-5; CDR3 protein: CASSYSGTAYGYTF; CDR3 DNA: TGTGCCAGCAGTTACTCGGGGACAGCTTATGGCTACACCTTC